This TCR beta chain was sequenced for a study of cytomegalovirus exposure and HLA in healthy donors. Study in general: Most donors, just over 80% of a few hundred genotyped, fell in the Caucasian-associated ancestry cluster. Findings and caveats of the study: The Asian-associated ancestry cluster reportedly had fewer N-insertions than the 666-donor mean in a later analysis. The study labeled roughly 160 TCR beta chains cytomegalovirus-associated.

PCR employed 60 Vbeta and 13 Jbeta primers. Clones were sequenced by immunoSEQ multiplex PCR, and TCRdb holds only the in-frame ones, with some missing. The table has about 150,000 clones, 60% to 75% seen once; the top ten hold 7%. The CDR3 contains 16 residues. Germline lookup yields CDR1 SGHDT and CDR2 YYEEEE. V was clipped by 4 bases and J by 5 bases; unmatched bases: 12. About this clone itself: What it recognizes is unknown.

This clonotype was sampled from a man younger than 40 in good health and CMV-seronegative. Sequenced: PBMCs. The V call is TRBV5-6, the J call TRBJ2-5; 9 positions match TRBD1. This chain's CDR3 is CASSNIPGTGSETQYF. CDR3 sequence (DNA): TGTGCCAGCAGCAATATACCCGGGACAGGGTCGGAGACCCAGTACTTC.